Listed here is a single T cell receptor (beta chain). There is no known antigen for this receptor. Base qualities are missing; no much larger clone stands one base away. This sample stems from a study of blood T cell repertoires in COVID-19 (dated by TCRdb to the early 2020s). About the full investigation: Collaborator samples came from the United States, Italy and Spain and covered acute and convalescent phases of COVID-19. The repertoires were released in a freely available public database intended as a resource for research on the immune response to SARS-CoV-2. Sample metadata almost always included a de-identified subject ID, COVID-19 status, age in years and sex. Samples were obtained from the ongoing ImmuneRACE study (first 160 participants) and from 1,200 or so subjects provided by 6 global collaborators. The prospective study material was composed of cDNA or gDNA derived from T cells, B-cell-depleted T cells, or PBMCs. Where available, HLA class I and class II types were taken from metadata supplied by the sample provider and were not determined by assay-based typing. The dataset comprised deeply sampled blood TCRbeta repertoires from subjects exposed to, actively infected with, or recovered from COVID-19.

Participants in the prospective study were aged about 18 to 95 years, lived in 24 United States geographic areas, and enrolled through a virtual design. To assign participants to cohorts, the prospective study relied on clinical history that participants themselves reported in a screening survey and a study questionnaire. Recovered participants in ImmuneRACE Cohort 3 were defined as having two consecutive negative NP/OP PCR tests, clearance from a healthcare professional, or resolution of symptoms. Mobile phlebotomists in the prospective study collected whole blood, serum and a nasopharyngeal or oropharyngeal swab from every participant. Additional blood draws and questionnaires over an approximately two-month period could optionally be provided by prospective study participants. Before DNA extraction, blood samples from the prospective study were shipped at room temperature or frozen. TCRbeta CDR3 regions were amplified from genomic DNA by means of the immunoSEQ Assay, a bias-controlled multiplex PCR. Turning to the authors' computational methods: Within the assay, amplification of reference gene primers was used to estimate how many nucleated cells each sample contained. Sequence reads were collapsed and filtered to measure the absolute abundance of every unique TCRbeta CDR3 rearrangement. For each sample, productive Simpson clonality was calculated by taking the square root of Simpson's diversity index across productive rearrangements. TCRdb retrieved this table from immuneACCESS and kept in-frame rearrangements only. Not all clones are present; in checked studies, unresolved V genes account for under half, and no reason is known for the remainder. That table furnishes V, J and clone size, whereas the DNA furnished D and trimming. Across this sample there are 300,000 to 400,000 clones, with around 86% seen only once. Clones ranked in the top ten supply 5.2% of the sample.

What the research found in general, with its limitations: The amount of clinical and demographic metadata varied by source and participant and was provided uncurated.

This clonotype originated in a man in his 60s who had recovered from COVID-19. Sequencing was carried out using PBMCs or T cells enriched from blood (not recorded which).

The sequence in DNA is TGTGCCAGCAGCTCCACGGTTTTTGCTGAGAATGAGCAGTTCTTC. Its translation is CASSSTVFAENEQFF. The chain employs TRBV7-2 and TRBJ2-1; there is no confident call for the D gene. CDR1 and CDR2, looked up from the germline V gene, are SGHTA and FQGNSA. V is pared back by 4 bases and J by 7 bases, with 17 bases lying between the germline termini. From the cysteine up to the phenylalanine, the CDR3 has a length of 15 residues. The kept DNA is CDR3 alone, 45 bases in frame from the first base. Joined to the reference TRBV7-2 and TRBJ2-1 proteins, this CDR3 gives the full variable domain: GAGVSQSPSNKVTEKGKDVELRCDPISGHTALYWYRQSLGQGLEFLIYFQGNSAPDKSGLPSDRFSAERTGGSVSTLTIQRTQQEDSAVYLCASSSTVFAENEQFFGPGTRLTVL.